These 12 T cell receptor beta chains share one sample of origin, sequenced in a study of OX40 agonist ivuxolimab in advanced cancers. TCRdb keeps only in-frame clones here, not all; method: immunoSEQ multiplex PCR. The sample lists 65,000 to 80,000 clones; about four fifths were seen once. The sample in question was CD4+ or CD8+ T cells sorted from blood, obtained in a trial of the OX40 agonist ivuxolimab. All receptors come from an adult with an advanced solid tumor such as melanoma, head and neck, liver or kidney cancer.

The chain carries TRBV7-2 and TRBJ2-5, with D unclear. The V gene lost 4 bases and the J gene lost 5 bases, with 14 bases spanning the gap. The CDR3 has 14 amino acids. Germline CDR1 and CDR2: SGHTA and FQGNSA. The CDR3 region has the DNA TGTGCCAGCAGCTCCCCTTTGAGTCCCGAGACCCAGTACTTC. Translation gives CASSSPLSPETQYF.

The chain has TRBV19 and TRBJ1-2; no firm D call. CDR1 and CDR2 from the germline V gene are LNHDA and SQIVND (reference sequence). V was pared by 1 base and J by 5 bases, with 11 bases between. This CDR3 is 14 amino acids long. DNA for the CDR3: TGTGCCAGTAGTATAGGCGGGGTTCAGTATGGCTACACCTTC. This gives the protein CASSIGGVQYGYTF.

The chain links TRBV14 to TRBJ2-7, with TRBD2 matching over 10 bases. Germline assignment: CDR1 SGHDN and CDR2 FVKESK. CDR3 length: 15 amino acids. The V segment lost 2 bases and the J segment 6 bases; nucleotides outside the gene matches: 7. In DNA, the CDR3 is TGTGCCAGCAGCCAATGGGGACTAGCGTTGGGCGAGCAGTACTTC. Amino acids: CASSQWGLALGEQYF. Filled out from reference TRBV14 and TRBJ2-7, the complete variable domain reads EAGVTQFPSHSVIEKGQTVTLRCDPISGHDNLYWYRRVMGKEIKFLLHFVKESKQDESGMPNNRFLAERTGGTYSTLKVQPAELEDSGVYFCASSQWGLALGEQYFGPGTRLTVT.

A note on this clone: Relative to the germline gene, one junction end is altered; a read error may explain this. The chain couples TRBV6-5 to TRBJ1-1, with D unresolved. Per the germline V gene, CDR1 is MNHEY and CDR2 is SVGAGI. CDR3 length: 15 amino acids. CDR3 nucleotides: TGTGCCAGCAGTTACTCACCGACTGGGGAGCCTGAGGCTTTCTTT. This encodes CASSYSPTGEPEAFF.

The rearrangement uses TRBV4-1 and TRBJ2-5, with D hard to call. V was pared by 2 bases and J by 1 base, with 5 bases between. CDR3 length equals 13 residues. Germline CDR1 and CDR2: MGHRA and YSYEKL. In DNA form, the CDR3 reads TGCGCCAGCAGCCAATGGGTCCAAGAGACCCAGTACTTC. It translates to CASSQWVQETQYF.

This clone was recorded a few times. The CDR3 reads CASSYRRPGTSGYNEQFF. CDR3 DNA sequence: TGCGCCAGCAGCTACCGACGACCCGGGACTAGCGGATACAATGAGCAGTTCTTC. The rearrangement joins TRBV5-1 to TRBJ2-1; 11 positions match TRBD2. The CDR3 covers 18 residues. CDR1 and CDR2 (germline): SGHRS, YFSETQ. V trimming: 3 bases; J trimming: 4 bases; junction bases outside the gene matches: 12.

The chain has TRBV28 and TRBJ1-3; 10 nucleotides match TRBD1. This CDR3 is built from 18 residues. The V gene end was trimmed by 6 bases and the J gene end by 4 bases; junction bases not matched to a gene: 15. CDR1 is MDHEN, CDR2 SYDVKM, per germline. The CDR3 is CASSRNLQGQGRGNTIYF. The CDR3 DNA follows: TGTGCCAGCAGCCGCAACCTCCAGGGACAGGGGAGAGGAAACACCATATATTTT. The full variable domain, completed using reference TRBV28 and TRBJ1-3, is DVKVTQSSRYLVKRTGEKVFLECVQDMDHENMFWYRQDPGLGLRLIYFSYDVKMKEKGDIPEGYSVSREKKERFSLILESASTNQTSMYLCASSRNLQGQGRGNTIYFGEGSWLTVV.

This sequence joins TRBV5-1 and TRBJ2-4, with D possibly being TRBD1 (6 bases). Germline assignment: CDR1 SGHRS and CDR2 YFSETQ. This CDR3 region has 14 residues. Between the trimmed V and J ends, which lost 3 bases and 3 bases, there was a span of 10 bases. The CDR3 DNA follows: TGCGCCAGCAGCTATCCGGACAGCAAAAACATTCAGTACTTC. It codes for CASSYPDSKNIQYF.

The chain is built from TRBV10-1 and TRBJ2-1, with 11 bases that match TRBD2. The CDR3 totals 16 residues. V shed 5 bases, J shed 7 bases, and the junction held 10 bases outside the gene matches. CDR1 is WNHNN, CDR2 SYGVQD, per germline (reference sequence). CDR3 sequence (DNA): TGCGCCAGCAGTCCTATAGCGGGGGGGCCAGCAAATGAGCAGTTCTTC. It encodes CASSPIAGGPANEQFF.

The rearrangement uses TRBV28 and TRBJ2-1; the match to TRBD1 covers 7 bases. The CDR3 consists of 16 residues. The germline V gene encodes CDR1 MDHEN and CDR2 SYDVKM. The junction had 8 bases not matched to a gene; V was cut back by 4 bases and J by 2 bases. The CDR3 region is CASSSVTGVPYNEQFF. The CDR3 nucleotides read TGTGCCAGCAGTTCGGTTACAGGGGTCCCCTACAATGAGCAGTTCTTC.

The genes are TRBV11-2 and TRBJ2-5, with D maybe TRBD2 (6 bases). Germline CDR1 reads SGHAT; CDR2 reads FQNNGV. V lost 5 bases to trimming and J lost 5 bases, with 9 bases between them. The CDR3 runs 12 residues. The CDR3 DNA is TGTGCCAGCAGCCGGGAGAGGGAGACCCAGTACTTC. Its protein product is CASSRERETQYF. Looking up the rest from reference TRBV11-2 and TRBJ2-5 gives the full variable domain: EAGVAQSPRYKIIEKRQSVAFWCNPISGHATLYWYQQILGQGPKLLIQFQNNGVVDDSQLPKDRFSAERLKGVDSTLKIQPAKLEDSAVYLCASSRERETQYFGPGTRLLVL.

V usage is TRBV10-1 and J usage is TRBJ1-1; D gene ambiguous. The CDR3 has 13 amino acids. The V gene's germline CDR1 is WNHNN and CDR2 SYGVQD (reference sequence). The germline V and J ends were trimmed by 2 bases and 1 base, with 5 bases remaining between them. Written as DNA, the CDR3 is TGCGCCAGCAGTGAGGGAGCGAACACTGAAGCTTTCTTT. Its protein is CASSEGANTEAFF.